This note documents a single TCR beta chain sequence. This CDR3 comprises 12 residues. The germline CDR1 and CDR2 sequences are SQVTM and ANQGSEA. The entry originates in a study of T cells in tuberculosis. This sample's time point: new active TB diagnosis, blood taken before or within 7 days of starting treatment. The data were produced by immunoSEQ multiplex PCR, yet TCRdb's version contains in-frame clones alone and is incomplete. The sample consists of about 49,000 clones, nearly 95% of them appearing once. Sequenced material: PBMCs, taken at tuberculosis diagnosis. The chain combines TRBV29-1 with TRBJ2-1; D might be TRBD2 (5 bases). The receptor's source is an adult with tuberculosis. CDR3 coding DNA: TGCAGTCGAGGAGGCCGTGACAATGAGCAGTTCTTC. Encoded protein: CSRGGRDNEQFF.